Below are 2 T cell receptor beta chains sequenced from a single sample in a study of OX40 agonist ivuxolimab in advanced cancers. Some clones are missing from TCRdb's copy, which holds only in-frame ones; the method was immunoSEQ multiplex PCR. The data contain about 27,000 clones, 81% of them singletons. This specimen was CD4+ or CD8+ T cells sorted from blood, taken in a trial of the OX40 agonist ivuxolimab. Receptor source: an adult with an advanced solid tumor such as melanoma, head and neck, liver or kidney cancer.

The genes are TRBV13 and TRBJ2-7; 14 bases are shared with TRBD2. With V trimmed by 4 bases and J by 6 bases, 5 bases remained unmatched. CDR1 and CDR2 (germline): PRHDT, FYEKMQ (reference sequence). This CDR3 comprises 15 residues. CDR3 residues: CASSYGTSGSSEQYF. The CDR3 coding sequence is TGTGCCAGCAGCTACGGGACTAGCGGGAGTAGCGAGCAGTACTTC.

The V and J genes are TRBV7-9 and TRBJ1-2; D is ambiguous. V was clipped by 10 bases and J by 3 bases, with 15 bases between them. This CDR3 comprises 13 residues. Looked up from germline, CDR1 is SEHNR and CDR2 is FQNEAQ (reference sequence). In DNA form, the CDR3 reads TGTGCCACCTCGGACGGAGCCCACTATGGCTACACCTTC. This translates into CATSDGAHYGYTF.